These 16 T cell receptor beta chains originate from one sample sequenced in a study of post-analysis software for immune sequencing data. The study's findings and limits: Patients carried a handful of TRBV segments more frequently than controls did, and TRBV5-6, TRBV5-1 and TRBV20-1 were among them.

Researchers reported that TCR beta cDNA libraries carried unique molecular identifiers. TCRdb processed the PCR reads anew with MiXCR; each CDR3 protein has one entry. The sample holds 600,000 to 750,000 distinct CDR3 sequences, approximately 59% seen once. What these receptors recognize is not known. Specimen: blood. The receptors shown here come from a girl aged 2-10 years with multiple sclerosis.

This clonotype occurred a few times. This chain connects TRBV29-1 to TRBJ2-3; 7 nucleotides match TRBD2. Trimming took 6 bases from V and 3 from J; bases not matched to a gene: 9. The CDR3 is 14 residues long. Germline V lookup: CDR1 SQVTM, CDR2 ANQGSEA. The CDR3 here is CSVVGGRATDTQYF. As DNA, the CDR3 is TGCAGCGTCGTAGGAGGGAGGGCAACAGATACGCAGTATTTT.

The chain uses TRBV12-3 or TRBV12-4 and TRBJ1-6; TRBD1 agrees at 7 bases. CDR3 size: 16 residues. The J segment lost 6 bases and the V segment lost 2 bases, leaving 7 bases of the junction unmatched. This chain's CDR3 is CASSLSQGMGNSPLHF. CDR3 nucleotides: TGTGCCAGCAGTTTATCACAGGGGATGGGTAATTCACCCCTCCACTTT.

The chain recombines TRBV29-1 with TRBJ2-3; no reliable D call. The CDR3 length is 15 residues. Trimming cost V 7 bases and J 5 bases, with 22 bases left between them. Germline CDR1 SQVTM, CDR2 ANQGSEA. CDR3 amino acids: CSARTALPWEDTQYF. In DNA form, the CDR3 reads TGCAGCGCCCGGACGGCCCTGCCCTGGGAAGATACGCAGTATTTT.

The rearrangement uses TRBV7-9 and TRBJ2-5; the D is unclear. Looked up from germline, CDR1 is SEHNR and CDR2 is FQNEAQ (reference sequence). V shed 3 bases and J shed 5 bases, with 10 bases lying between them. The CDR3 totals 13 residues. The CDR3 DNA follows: TGTGCCAGCAGCTTTGGCCAGCGTGAGACCCAGTACTTC. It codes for CASSFGQRETQYF.

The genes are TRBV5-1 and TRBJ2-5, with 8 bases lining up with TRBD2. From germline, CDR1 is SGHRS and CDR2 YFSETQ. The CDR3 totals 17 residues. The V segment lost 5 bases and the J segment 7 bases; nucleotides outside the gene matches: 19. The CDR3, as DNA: TGCGCCAGCAGTTCTGCAATCACAGCGGGGGAAAGGGGGACCCAGTACTTC. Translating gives CASSSAITAGERGTQYF.

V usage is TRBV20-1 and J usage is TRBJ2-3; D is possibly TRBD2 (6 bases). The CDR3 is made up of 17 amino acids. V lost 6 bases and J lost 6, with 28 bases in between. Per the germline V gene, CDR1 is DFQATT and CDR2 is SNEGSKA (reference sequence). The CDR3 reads CSATSIGGIQQPDTQYF. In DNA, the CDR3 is TGCAGTGCGACTTCTATTGGGGGGATACAGCAGCCCGATACGCAGTATTTT.

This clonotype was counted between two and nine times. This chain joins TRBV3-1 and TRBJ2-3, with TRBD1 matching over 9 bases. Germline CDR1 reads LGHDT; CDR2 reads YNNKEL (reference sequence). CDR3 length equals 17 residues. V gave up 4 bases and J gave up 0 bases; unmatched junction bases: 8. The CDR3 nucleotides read TGTGCCAGCAGCCGCTACCGGACAGGGGAGAGCACAGATACGCAGTATTTT. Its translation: CASSRYRTGESTDTQYF.

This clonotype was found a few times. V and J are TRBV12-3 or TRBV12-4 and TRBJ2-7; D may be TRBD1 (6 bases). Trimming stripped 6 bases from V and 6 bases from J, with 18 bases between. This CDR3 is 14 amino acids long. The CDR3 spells CASRLQGWVFEQYF. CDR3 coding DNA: TGTGCCAGCAGGTTACAGGGATGGGTTTTCGAGCAGTACTTC.

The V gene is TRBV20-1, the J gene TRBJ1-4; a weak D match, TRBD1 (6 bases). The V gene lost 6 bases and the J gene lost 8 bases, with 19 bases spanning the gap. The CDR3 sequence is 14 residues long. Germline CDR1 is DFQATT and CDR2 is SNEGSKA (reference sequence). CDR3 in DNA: TGCAGTGCCGGAGGGGGGAACCCCGGCGAAAAACTGTTTTTT. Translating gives CSAGGGNPGEKLFF.

The CDR3 sequence: CASSYSRDFLNTEAFF. The DNA of the CDR3 is TGTGCCAGCAGTTACAGCAGGGACTTCTTGAACACTGAAGCTTTCTTT. V usage is TRBV6-5 and J usage is TRBJ1-1; D is perhaps TRBD1 (5 bases). V dropped 2 bases and J dropped 0 bases, with 13 bases sitting between them. The CDR3 contains 16 residues. Germline lookup yields CDR1 MNHEY and CDR2 SVGAGI.

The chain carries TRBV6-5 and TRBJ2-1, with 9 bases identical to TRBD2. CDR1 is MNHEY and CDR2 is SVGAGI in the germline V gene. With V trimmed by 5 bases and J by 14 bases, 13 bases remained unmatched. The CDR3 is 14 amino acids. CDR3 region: CASSNIRRGGEEFF. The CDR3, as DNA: TGTGCCAGCAGTAATATTAGGCGGGGGGGCGAGGAGTTCTTC.

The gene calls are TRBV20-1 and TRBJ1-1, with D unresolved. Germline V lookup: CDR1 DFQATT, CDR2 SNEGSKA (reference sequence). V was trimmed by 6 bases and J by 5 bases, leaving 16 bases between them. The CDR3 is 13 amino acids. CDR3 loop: CSAEGGFGTEAFF. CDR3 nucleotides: TGCAGTGCAGAAGGTGGGTTCGGAACTGAAGCTTTCTTT.

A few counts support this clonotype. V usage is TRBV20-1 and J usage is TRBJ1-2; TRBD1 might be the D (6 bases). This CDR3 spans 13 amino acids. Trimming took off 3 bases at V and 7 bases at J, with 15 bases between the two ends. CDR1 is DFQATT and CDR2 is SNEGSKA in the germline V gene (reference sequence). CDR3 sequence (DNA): TGCAGTGCTAGTAGGGCAGGGGTAACTGGCTACACCTTC. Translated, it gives CSASRAGVTGYTF.

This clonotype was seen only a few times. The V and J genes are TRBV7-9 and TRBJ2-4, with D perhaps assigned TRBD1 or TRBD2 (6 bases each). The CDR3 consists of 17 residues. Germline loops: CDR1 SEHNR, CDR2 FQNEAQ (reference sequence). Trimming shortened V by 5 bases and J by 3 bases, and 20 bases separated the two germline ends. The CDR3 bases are TGTGCCAGCAGCCCTAGGGGGGACACCGTAGTCAAAAACATTCAGTACTTC. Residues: CASSPRGDTVVKNIQYF.

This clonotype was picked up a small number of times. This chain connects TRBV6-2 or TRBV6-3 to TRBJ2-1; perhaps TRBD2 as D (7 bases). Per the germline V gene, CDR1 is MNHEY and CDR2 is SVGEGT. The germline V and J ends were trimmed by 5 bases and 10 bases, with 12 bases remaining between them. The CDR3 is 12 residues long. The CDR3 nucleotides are TGTGCCAGCAGTCGTGGGGGGGGCGAGCAGTTCTTC. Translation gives CASSRGGGEQFF.

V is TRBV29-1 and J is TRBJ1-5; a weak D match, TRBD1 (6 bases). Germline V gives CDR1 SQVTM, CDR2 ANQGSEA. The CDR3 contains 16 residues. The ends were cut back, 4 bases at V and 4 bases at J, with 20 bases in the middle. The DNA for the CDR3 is TGCAGCGTTGTGGCCGACTCCGGGACACTAAATCAGCCCCAGCATTTT. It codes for CSVVADSGTLNQPQHF.